A selection of T cell receptor beta chains follows, all from one sample in a study of blood T cell repertoires in COVID-19. Only in-frame clones appear in the TCRdb table, and some are missing; sequencing was by immunoSEQ multiplex PCR. The data show some 330,000 clones, 85% to 90% seen once. Sequencing was done on a sample of peripheral blood. Receptors originate from a woman between 50 and 59 years old with active or convalescent COVID-19. Each CDR3 is given with its conserved first and last residue. A D gene is named only where the DNA matches it firmly. Clone size is stated in some rows and not others, as once, few, many or a class when expanded.

V	length	size	D	J	DNA	CDR3
TRBV19	15	.	.	TRBJ1-3	TGTGCCAGTAGTGGAACAGGCCTCTCTGGAAACACCATATATTTT	CASSGTGLSGNTIYF
TRBV6-1	16	.	.	TRBJ1-2	TGTGCCAGCAGTGAAGGCCTCAGGGTATATATGGATGGCTACACCTTC	CASSEGLRVYMDGYTF
TRBV5-1	15	.	.	TRBJ1-4	TGCGCCAGCAGCTTGGACCGGGGTGGAGGTGAAAAACTGTTTTTT	CASSLDRGGGEKLFF
TRBV25-1	14	once	TRBD1	TRBJ2-3	TGTGCCAGTGCGACAGGGGGGTACACAGATACGCAGTATTTT	CASATGGYTDTQYF
TRBV12-3/TRBV12-4	13	few	TRBD2	TRBJ2-1	TGTGCCACCAAGACTAGCGGGAGTAATGAGCAGTTCTTC	CATKTSGSNEQFF
TRBV19	15	.	.	TRBJ2-1	TGTGCCAGTAGTATGTTGGGAGGGGGCTACAATGAGCAGTTCTTC	CASSMLGGGYNEQFF
TRBV7-3	15	.	.	TRBJ1-3	TGTGCCAGCAGCTTAATGGCAAACTCTGGAAACACCATATATTTT	CASSLMANSGNTIYF
TRBV11-2	12	.	.	TRBJ2-2	TGTGCCAGCAGCTTAGGAGCCGGGGAGCTGTTTTTT	CASSLGAGELFF
TRBV6-2/TRBV6-3	16	.	TRBD2	TRBJ2-2	TGTGCCAGCAGTTGGAGGGAGGGCCGGTACACCGGGGAGCTGTTTTTT	CASSWREGRYTGELFF
TRBV6-2/TRBV6-3	18	once	.	TRBJ2-1	TGTGCCAGCAGTTACTCGATCCCCTCAGGGAAGGGGTACAATGAGCAGTTCTTC	CASSYSIPSGKGYNEQFF
TRBV7-9	16	.	TRBD2	TRBJ2-7	TGTGCCAGCAGCTCGGGAGGGGGAAGCGGCACGGACGAGCAGTACTTC	CASSSGGGSGTDEQYF
TRBV20-1	11	.	.	TRBJ2-1	TGCAGTGCAACTGTCAGGGATGAGCAGTTCTTC	CSATVRDEQFF
TRBV10-3	15	.	.	TRBJ2-1	TGTGCCATCAGTGTAGGGCAGGAAAACAGGAATGAGCAGTTCTTC	CAISVGQENRNEQFF
TRBV4-1	13	.	.	TRBJ1-6	TGCGCCAGCAGCCTCGACAGAGGTTCACCCCTCCACTTT	CASSLDRGSPLHF
TRBV18	15	.	.	TRBJ2-7	TGTGCCAGCTCACCGCGTAAGGGAGACGCCTACGAGCAGTACTTC	CASSPRKGDAYEQYF
TRBV12-3/TRBV12-4	13	.	.	TRBJ1-5	TGTGCCAGCAGTTTCCAAAGCAATCAGCCCCAGCATTTT	CASSFQSNQPQHF
TRBV12-5	15	.	TRBD1	TRBJ2-7	TGTGCTAGTGGGCTCGACAGGGCAAGCTCCTACGAGCAGTACTTC	CASGLDRASSYEQYF
TRBV6-5	13	.	TRBD1	TRBJ1-1	TGTGCCACCCCCTCCCGGACAGGAACTGAAGCTTTCTTT	CATPSRTGTEAFF
TRBV5-1	15	once	TRBD2	TRBJ2-1	TGCGCCAGCAGCTTCATAGCGGGAGCCCCCAATGAGCAGTTCTTC	CASSFIAGAPNEQFF
TRBV29-1	11	.	.	TRBJ1-1	TGCAGCGTAGACAGGAACACTGAAGCTTTCTTT	CSVDRNTEAFF